These 20 T cell receptor beta chains came from one sample sequenced in a study of cytomegalovirus exposure and HLA in healthy donors. The PCR contained 60 Vbeta and 13 Jbeta primers. Here immunoSEQ multiplex PCR was the method, and the copy in TCRdb shows in-frame clones only, minus some. The table has 200,000 or so clones, 75% to 85% seen once; the top ten hold just over 2%. The sequencing sample was made of PBMCs. The receptors were sampled from a young woman in good health and CMV-seropositive.

This chain joins TRBV19 and TRBJ1-6; 7 bases map to TRBD1. V trimming: 1 base; J trimming: 9 bases; junction bases outside the gene matches: 3. Germline CDR1 LNHDA, CDR2 SQIVND (reference sequence). This CDR3 has 14 amino acids. The CDR3: CASSIGQGVSPLHF. The CDR3 nucleotides read TGTGCCAGTAGTATAGGCCAGGGGGTTTCACCCCTCCACTTT.

The V and J genes are TRBV18 and TRBJ2-1, with 7 bases identical to TRBD1. V lost 5 bases to trimming and J lost 7 bases; unmatched junction nucleotides: 11. CDR3 length equals 15 residues. The germline CDR1 and CDR2 sequences are KGHSH and LQKENI. As DNA, the CDR3 is TGTGCCAGCTCAACAACAGGGGCGGGTGTAAATGAGCAGTTCTTC. This codes for CASSTTGAGVNEQFF.

The chain is built from TRBV7-6 and TRBJ1-2; the match to TRBD1 covers 7 bases. The CDR3 totals 15 residues. From germline, CDR1 is SGHVS and CDR2 FNYEAQ. V lost 0 bases and J lost 9; bases outside the gene matches: 10. The DNA for the CDR3 is TGTGCCAGCAGCTTAGCGGTAGGGACAGCCAAACGCTACACCTTC. This encodes CASSLAVGTAKRYTF.

The gene calls are TRBV29-1 and TRBJ2-5, with a tentative D call TRBD1 (5 bases). Trimming cost V 0 bases and J 11 bases, with 16 bases left between them. CDR3 size: 13 residues. In germline, CDR1 is SQVTM, CDR2 ANQGSEA. The CDR3 DNA follows: TGCAGCGTTGAAGATAGTTTAGGGGAAGAGCAGTACTTC. As protein: CSVEDSLGEEQYF.

This clone was found once. This sequence joins TRBV27 and TRBJ2-7; 10 bases match TRBD2. The length of the CDR3 is 16 residues. Trimming removed 5 bases from V and 5 bases from J; junction bases left unmatched: 12. Germline V gene data show CDR1 as MNHEY and CDR2 as SMNVEV (reference sequence). The CDR3 bases are TGTGCCAGCAGTCCCACCTCTAGCGGGGGTTTAAACGAGCAGTACTTC. Protein sequence: CASSPTSSGGLNEQYF.

The chain employs TRBV19 and TRBJ1-1; the D is unclear. The CDR3 sequence is 14 residues long. Germline V CDR1 and CDR2: LNHDA, SQIVND (reference sequence). V was cut by 3 bases and J by 1 base, with 9 bases left in between. The CDR3: CASSILSGNTEAFF. The CDR3 DNA reads as TGTGCCAGTAGTATTTTGTCAGGGAACACTGAAGCTTTCTTT.

The V and J genes are TRBV7-8 and TRBJ2-7; possible D gene TRBD1, 5 bases. CDR3 length: 15 amino acids. The germline V gene has CDR1 SGHVS and CDR2 FQNEAQ. V was trimmed by 1 base and J by 3 bases, leaving 13 bases between them. For the CDR3, the DNA is TGTGCCAGCAGCTTAGGGGGCAGGGCCGGCTACGAGCAGTACGTC. Translating gives CASSLGGRAGYEQYV.

This sequence joins TRBV28 and TRBJ2-1; D may be TRBD1 (5 bases). Germline V gene sequence: CDR1 MDHEN, CDR2 SYDVKM. The CDR3 contains 16 residues. The germline V and J ends were trimmed by 8 bases and 3 bases, with 20 bases remaining between them. CDR3 coding DNA: TGTGCCAGCGGGGCCTACCAGGCGTCCGACTACAATGAGCAGTTCTTC. The encoded protein is CASGAYQASDYNEQFF.

The gene calls are TRBV6-1 and TRBJ1-1; D is possibly TRBD1 (5 bases). Germline values: CDR1 MNHNS, CDR2 SASEGT. CDR3 length: 13 amino acids. V lost 4 bases, J lost 3 bases, and 9 bases lay in between. CDR3 sequence (DNA): TGTGCCAGCAGTGTAGGGGTTTACACTGAAGCTTTCTTT. As protein: CASSVGVYTEAFF.

The chain combines TRBV4-1 with TRBJ2-7; tentative D call: TRBD2 (6 bases). The CDR3 sequence is 17 residues long. V lost 1 base to trimming and J lost 2 bases, with 18 bases between them. Germline V gene lookup returns CDR1 MGHRA and CDR2 YSYEKL. The CDR3 here is CASSQVSGAQRAYEQYF. In DNA, the CDR3 is TGCGCCAGCAGCCAAGTTTCGGGAGCACAGAGAGCCTACGAGCAGTACTTC.

The V call is TRBV28, the J call TRBJ2-3; TRBD2 matches at 7 bases. In germline, CDR1 is MDHEN, CDR2 SYDVKM. V shed 3 bases, J shed 2 bases, and the junction held 5 bases outside the gene matches. The CDR3 is 15 residues long. The CDR3 DNA is TGTGCCAGCAGTTTGTCGCGGGGGTTCACAGATACGCAGTATTTT. Protein sequence: CASSLSRGFTDTQYF.

This clone was recorded once. The gene calls are TRBV7-3 and TRBJ2-3; a possible D gene is TRBD1 (5 bases). V lost 5 bases and J 0 bases, leaving 12 bases between the germline ends. The CDR3 extends over 15 amino acids. CDR1 SGHTA and CDR2 FQGTGA come from the germline V gene. In nucleotides, the CDR3 is TGTGCCAGCAGCCAAGTGGGGCTTAGCACAGATACGCAGTATTTT. Translated, it gives CASSQVGLSTDTQYF. The variable domain in full, completed from reference TRBV7-3 and TRBJ2-3, reads GAGVSQTPSNKVTEKGKYVELRCDPISGHTALYWYRQSLGQGPEFLIYFQGTGAADDSGLPNDRFFAVRPEGSVSTLKIQRTERGDSAVYLCASSQVGLSTDTQYFGPGTRLTVL.

This sequence joins TRBV7-2 and TRBJ2-2, with 9 bases that match TRBD1. Germline V CDR1 and CDR2: SGHTA, FQGNSA. This CDR3 contains 15 residues. Losses at the gene ends were 5 bases for V and 4 bases for J; bases not matched to a gene: 5. The CDR3 DNA reads as TGTGCCAGCAGCCGCCGACAGGGGGGCACCGGGGAGCTGTTTTTT. Its protein is CASSRRQGGTGELFF.

This clone came up many times. This chain connects TRBV4-1 to TRBJ2-5, with a tentative D call TRBD1 (6 bases). Germline CDR1 reads MGHRA; CDR2 reads YSYEKL. Trimming stripped 2 bases from V and 2 bases from J, with 12 bases between. The length of the CDR3 is 15 residues. CDR3 nucleotide sequence: TGCGCCAGCAGCCAATTTTGGACAGAACAAGAGACCCAGTACTTC. Translated: CASSQFWTEQETQYF.

The chain recombines TRBV10-1 with TRBJ1-1; D unresolved. The germline V gene encodes CDR1 WNHNN and CDR2 SYGVQD (reference sequence). This CDR3 is built from 14 residues. V lost 2 bases and J lost 5, with 12 bases in between. The CDR3 is CASSEGLGRTEAFF. The DNA for the CDR3 is TGCGCCAGCAGTGAGGGCCTAGGGAGGACTGAAGCTTTCTTT.

This sequence joins TRBV29-1 and TRBJ2-1, with D possibly matching TRBD1 (5 bases). Trimming left V 7 bases short and J 6 bases short, with 10 bases between. The CDR3 spans 11 residues. The germline V gene has CDR1 SQVTM and CDR2 ANQGSEA. CDR3 protein: CSASQANEQFF. The CDR3 DNA reads TGCAGCGCTTCACAGGCCAATGAGCAGTTCTTC.

This clone is a singleton in its sample. The V gene is TRBV11-2, the J gene TRBJ2-1; tentatively, D is TRBD2 (6 bases). Germline V gives CDR1 SGHAT, CDR2 FQNNGV. This CDR3 has 16 amino acids. V gave up 1 base and J gave up 9 bases, with 19 bases separating them. The CDR3 nucleotides read TGTGCCAGCAGCTTAGTTCCGGGACTTAAGACGGGTGAGCAGTTCTTC. The encoded protein is CASSLVPGLKTGEQFF.

This clone has only a few counts. The V call is TRBV19, the J call TRBJ2-2; tentative D call: TRBD2 (6 bases). CDR1 and CDR2 (germline): LNHDA, SQIVND (reference sequence). The length of the CDR3 is 15 residues. V gave up 11 bases and J gave up 0 bases, with 16 bases separating them. CDR3 region: CAGKGRDANTGELFF. DNA for the CDR3: TGTGCCGGAAAGGGGCGGGACGCGAACACCGGGGAGCTGTTTTTT. The whole variable domain, filled in from reference TRBV19 and TRBJ2-2, reads DGGITQSPKYLFRKEGQNVTLSCEQNLNHDAMYWYRQDPGQGLRLIYYSQIVNDFQKGDIAEGYSVSREKKESFPLTVTSAQKNPTAFYLCAGKGRDANTGELFFGEGSRLTVL.

J is TRBJ1-4 and V is TRBV18; 7 bases match TRBD1. V shed 1 base and J 7 bases; nucleotides not matched to a gene: 0. The CDR3 has 13 amino acids. Germline V gives CDR1 KGHSH, CDR2 LQKENI. DNA of the CDR3: TGTGCCAGCTCACCACGGGACAGTGAAAAACTGTTTTTT. Its translation: CASSPRDSEKLFF.

The chain has TRBV7-9 and TRBJ2-7; D possibly corresponds to TRBD2 (6 bases). Germline values: CDR1 SEHNR, CDR2 FQNEAQ (reference sequence). Deletions cut 5 bases from V and 2 bases from J, with 13 bases between. This CDR3 comprises 14 residues. The CDR3, as DNA: TGTGCCAGCAGCCCATCGGGACTTCCCTACGAGCAGTACGTC. Protein: CASSPSGLPYEQYV.